The clone carrying this T cell receptor beta chain was recorded a few times. Its antigen is undetermined. Looked up from germline, CDR1 is SGHRS and CDR2 is YFSETQ. Trimming left V 2 bases short and J 6 bases short, with 14 bases between. The CDR3 runs to 14 residues. The sample comes from a study of T-cell memory formation after mild COVID-19. Looking at the study overall: The TCR clusters were mostly specific to one donor.

Study findings and constraints: Pre-infection memory harbored some responding clones, suggesting cross-reactive memory joined. Clones which contracted sat mainly in CM and EM if CD4+, and in EMRA if CD8+.

Via MiXCR, TCRdb re-called the 5' RACE reads, giving one row per CDR3 protein. The profile shows around 200,000 distinct CDR3 sequences, about 18% of them singletons. The source of this sequence is a man younger than 35 who had mild COVID-19 (a few samples of this study predate the infection). Cell type and time point are not known. The sequencing sample was made of PBMCs or a T cell subset sorted from them (not recorded which). The genes are TRBV5-1 and TRBJ1-2, with a tentative D call TRBD1 (5 bases). Here the CDR3 DNA reads TGCGCCAGCAGCTTCCCGGGACCGGGGGATGGCTACACCTTC. As protein: CASSFPGPGDGYTF. Together with reference TRBV5-1 and TRBJ1-2, the CDR3 gives the full variable domain: KAGVTQTPRYLIKTRGQQVTLSCSPISGHRSVSWYQQTPGQGLQFLFEYFSETQRNKGNFPGRFSGRQFSNSRSEMNVSTLELGDSALYLCASSFPGPGDGYTFGSGTRLTVV.